The T cell receptor (beta chain) under discussion was sequenced for a study of blood T cell repertoires in COVID-19. Turning to the study itself: Sources were T cells, B-cell-depleted T cells, or PBMCs; the material itself was cDNA or gDNA.

In the source study's methods: Reference gene primer amplification gave nucleated cell count estimates. TCRdb's copy holds only in-frame clones and misses some; the assay was immunoSEQ multiplex PCR. D and trimming were read from the DNA, whereas the V and J calls and clone size are those reported in that table. The sample contains tens of thousands of clones, around 88% of which appear only once. Germline V lookup: CDR1 MNHNY, CDR2 SVGAGI (reference sequence). This CDR3 comprises 19 residues. V trimming: 5 bases; J trimming: 5 bases; junction bases outside the gene matches: 20. Material: peripheral blood. The chain couples TRBV6-6 to TRBJ2-1; 8 positions match TRBD1. The origin of this receptor is a man aged 55 to 70 with acute or convalescent COVID-19. CDR3 region: CASSPDESRRDRLNNEQFF. CDR3 DNA sequence: TGTGCCAGCAGTCCGGATGAATCTAGACGGGACAGGTTAAACAATGAGCAGTTCTTC.